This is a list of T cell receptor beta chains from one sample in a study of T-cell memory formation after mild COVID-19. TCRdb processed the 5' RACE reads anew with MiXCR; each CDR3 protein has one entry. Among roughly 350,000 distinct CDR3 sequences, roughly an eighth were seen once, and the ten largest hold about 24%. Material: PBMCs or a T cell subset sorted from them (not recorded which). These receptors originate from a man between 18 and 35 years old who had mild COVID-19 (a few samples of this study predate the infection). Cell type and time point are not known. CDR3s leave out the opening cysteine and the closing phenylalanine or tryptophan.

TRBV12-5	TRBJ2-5	ASGLGERETQY
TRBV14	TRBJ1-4	ASSHVQGSGDEKLF
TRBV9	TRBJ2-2	ASSVGGAGSTGELF
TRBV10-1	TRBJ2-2	ASSEVGRGIGGELF
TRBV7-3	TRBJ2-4	ASSSGGLRDGKNIQY
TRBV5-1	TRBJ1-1	ASSLDSHSEAF
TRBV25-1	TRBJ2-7	ASSKPATSGVYEQY
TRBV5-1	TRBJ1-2	ASSRVSNYGYT
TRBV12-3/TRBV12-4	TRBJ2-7	ASQTGREQY
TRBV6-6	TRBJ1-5	ASSYRTGASPTQH
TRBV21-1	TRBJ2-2	ASSWPGTDNTGELF
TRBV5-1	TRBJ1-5	ASSPGGTGYSNQPQH
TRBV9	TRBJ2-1	ASSSQSQGHEQF
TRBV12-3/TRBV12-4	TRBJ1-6	ASRLAQTGRNFNSPLH
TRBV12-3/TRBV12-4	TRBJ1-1	ASRRQGVSTEAF
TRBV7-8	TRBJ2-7	ASSLRPKGPRPYEQY
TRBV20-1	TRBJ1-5	SARDRLSSNQPQH
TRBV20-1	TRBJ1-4	SALGGQGAEKLF
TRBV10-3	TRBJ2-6	AISEGRGANVLT
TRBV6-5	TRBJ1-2	ASRGGRYGYT
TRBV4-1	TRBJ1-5	ASGDRRNQPQH
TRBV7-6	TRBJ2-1	ASSARTSGGLNEQF
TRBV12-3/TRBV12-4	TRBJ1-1	ASSLPRGPAF
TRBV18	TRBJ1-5	ASSPSGEQPQH
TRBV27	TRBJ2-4	ASSLTRGDIQY
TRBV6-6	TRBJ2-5	ASSYSRSGETQY
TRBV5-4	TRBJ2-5	ASSLSGVGRQETQY
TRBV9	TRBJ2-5	ASIKRGGPETQY
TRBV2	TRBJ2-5	ASSVGWDAQDTQY
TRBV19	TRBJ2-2	ASKPLGSSNTGELF
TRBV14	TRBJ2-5	ASSQDLWFQETQY
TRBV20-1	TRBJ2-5	SASYGRQTQY
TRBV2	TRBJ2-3	ASRPAGASTDTQY
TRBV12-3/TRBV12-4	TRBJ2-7	ASSRRSYEQY
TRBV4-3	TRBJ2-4	ASSQDSRGQGRNIQY
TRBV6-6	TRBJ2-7	ASSYGRTQY
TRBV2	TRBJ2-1	ASTSTSGGDVDNEQF
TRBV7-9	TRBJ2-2	ASRLLEYTGELF
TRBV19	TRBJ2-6	DSSRTPQGTGANVLT
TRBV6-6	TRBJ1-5	ASTQGSQPQH
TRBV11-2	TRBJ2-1	ASSLGGLGYNEQF
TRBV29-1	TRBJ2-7	SVEPRDSYEQY
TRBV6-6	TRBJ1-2	ASSAVLGENYGYT
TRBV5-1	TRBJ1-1	ASSLDAQGIGTEAF
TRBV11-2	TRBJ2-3	ASSRLAGGSITDTQY
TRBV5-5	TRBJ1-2	ASSPVGQGATGYT
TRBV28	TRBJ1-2	ASSTGLNYGYT
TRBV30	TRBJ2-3	AWTRESADTQY
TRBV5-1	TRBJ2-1	ASSLGGDNEQF
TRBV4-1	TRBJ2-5	ASSPDTGLGETQY
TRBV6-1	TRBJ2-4	ASSEAIGGIQY
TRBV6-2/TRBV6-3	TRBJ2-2	ASSGHPPGQGVTGELF
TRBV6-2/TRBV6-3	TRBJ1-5	ASSYSLGPYQPQH
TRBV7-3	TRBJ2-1	ASSLSADRSSYNEQF